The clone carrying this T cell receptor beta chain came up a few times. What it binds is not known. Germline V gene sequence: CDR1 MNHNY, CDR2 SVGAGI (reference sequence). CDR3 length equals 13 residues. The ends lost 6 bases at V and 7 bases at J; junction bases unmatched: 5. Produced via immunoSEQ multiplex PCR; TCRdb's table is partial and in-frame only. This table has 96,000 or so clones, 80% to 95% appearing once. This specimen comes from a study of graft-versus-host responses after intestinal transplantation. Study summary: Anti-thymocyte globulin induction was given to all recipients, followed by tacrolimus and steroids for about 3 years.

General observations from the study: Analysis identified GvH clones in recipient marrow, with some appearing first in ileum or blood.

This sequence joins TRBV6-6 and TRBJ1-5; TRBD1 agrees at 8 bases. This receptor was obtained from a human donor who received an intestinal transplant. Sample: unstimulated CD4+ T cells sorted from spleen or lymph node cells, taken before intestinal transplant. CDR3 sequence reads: CASRQGAEQPQHF. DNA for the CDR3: TGTGCCAGCAGGCAGGGGGCCGAACAGCCCCAGCATTTT.